A few counts support the clone carrying this T cell receptor beta chain. Expressed TCRB transcripts were sequenced because the isolated RNA had all been reverse transcribed beforehand. Profiled with immunoSEQ multiplex PCR; TCRdb holds only in-frame clones, not every one. The table records 130,000 to 150,000 clones, roughly a tenth of them present only once. This entry is derived from a study of beta chain features in type 1 diabetes. V shed 1 base and J shed 1 base, with 7 bases lying between them. This CDR3 is 14 amino acids long. Germline CDR1 and CDR2: LGHNA and YNFKEQ. The sample comprised central memory CD4+ T cells from blood. The receptor's source is a man between 18 and 29 years old in good health. The V and J genes are TRBV4-2 and TRBJ1-1; possible D gene TRBD1, 6 bases. CDR3 protein: CASSQAQGNTEAFF. In DNA, the CDR3 is TGTGCCAGCAGCCAAGCACAGGGGAACACTGAAGCTTTCTTT.